The clone carrying this TCR beta chain was detected a few times. Its specificity is unknown. Germline CDR1 reads SEHNR; CDR2 reads FQNEAQ (reference sequence). The CDR3 contains 14 residues. The germline V and J ends were trimmed by 5 bases and 4 bases, with 14 bases remaining between them. The sample belongs to a study of response to subunit inactivated influenza vaccine. Study observations and caveats: Authors suggested each seasonal influenza vaccination recruits few new T cells.

TCRdb re-called the RT-PCR reads with MiXCR, one entry per CDR3 protein. The sample consists of 400,000 to 650,000 distinct CDR3 sequences, approximately 7.8% of them appearing once. The sequenced sample was PBMCs from blood, obtained less than 25 months after vaccination. This chain connects TRBV7-9 to TRBJ2-5; D is ambiguous. The receptor's source is a man between 50 and 75 years old who received an inactivated influenza vaccine. The DNA of the CDR3 is TGTGCCAGCAGCCCCCCCCCGGGTAGAGAGACCCAGTACTTC. Residues: CASSPPPGRETQYF. Based on the CDR3 plus reference TRBV7-9 and TRBJ2-5, the full variable domain is DTGVSQNPRHKITKRGQNVTFRCDPISEHNRLYWYRQTLGQGPEFLTYFQNEAQLEKSRLLSDRFSAERPKGSFSTLEIQRTEQGDSAMYLCASSPPPGRETQYFGPGTRLLVL.